The clone carrying this T cell receptor beta chain has more than one count but fewer than ten. These data belong to a study of PD-L1 blockade in urothelial cancer. Study overall: The median T cell count in blood samples was 141,255.

Time point defined: pretreatment peripheral blood. Measured with immunoSEQ multiplex PCR; TCRdb has only the in-frame clones, and not every one. The sample has approximately 71,000 clones, 84% seen once; the top ten hold about a tenth. This receptor was obtained from a woman aged 70 to 79 with urothelial cancer. The sequencing used PBMCs, collected around atezolizumab (anti-PD-L1) treatment.

CDR3 loop: CASSQVRAGRSTDTQYF. The CDR3 region has the DNA TGTGCCAGCAGCCAAGTCAGAGCGGGGCGCAGCACAGATACGCAGTATTTT. V usage is TRBV14 and J usage is TRBJ2-3; 7 bases agree with TRBD2. The CDR3 loop spans 17 amino acids. The V gene's germline CDR1 is SGHDN and CDR2 FVKESK. Trimming cost V 1 base and J 0 bases; bases outside gene matches: 7. The variable domain in full, with the rest retrieved from reference TRBV14 and TRBJ2-3, is EAGVTQFPSHSVIEKGQTVTLRCDPISGHDNLYWYRRVMGKEIKFLLHFVKESKQDESGMPNNRFLAERTGGTYSTLKVQPAELEDSGVYFCASSQVRAGRSTDTQYFGPGTRLTVL.